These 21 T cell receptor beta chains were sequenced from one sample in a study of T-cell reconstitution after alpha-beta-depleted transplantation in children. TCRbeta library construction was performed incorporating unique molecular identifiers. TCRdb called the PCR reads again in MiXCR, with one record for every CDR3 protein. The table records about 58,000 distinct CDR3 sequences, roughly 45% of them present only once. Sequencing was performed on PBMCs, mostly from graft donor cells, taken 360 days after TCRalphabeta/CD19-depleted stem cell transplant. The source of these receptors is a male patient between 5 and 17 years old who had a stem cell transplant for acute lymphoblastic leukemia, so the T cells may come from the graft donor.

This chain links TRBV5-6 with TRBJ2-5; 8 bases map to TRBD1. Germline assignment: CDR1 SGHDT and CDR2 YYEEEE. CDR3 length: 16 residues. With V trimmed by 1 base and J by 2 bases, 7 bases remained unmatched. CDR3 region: CASSLRTGSTQETQYF. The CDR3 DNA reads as TGTGCCAGCAGCTTGCGGACAGGGAGCACACAAGAGACCCAGTACTTC.

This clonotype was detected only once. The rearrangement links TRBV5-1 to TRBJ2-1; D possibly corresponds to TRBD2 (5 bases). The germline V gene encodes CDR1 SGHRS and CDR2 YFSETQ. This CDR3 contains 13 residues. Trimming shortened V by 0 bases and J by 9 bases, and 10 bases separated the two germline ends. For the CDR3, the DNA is TGCGCCAGCAGCTTGGTTTACCGGGGTGAGCAGTTCTTC. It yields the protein CASSLVYRGEQFF.

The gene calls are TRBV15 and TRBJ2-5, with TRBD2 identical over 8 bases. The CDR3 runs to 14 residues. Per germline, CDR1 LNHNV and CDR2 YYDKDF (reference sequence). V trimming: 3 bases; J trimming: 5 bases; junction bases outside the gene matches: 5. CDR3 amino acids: CATSRRGLGETQYF. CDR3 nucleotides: TGTGCCACCAGCAGGCGGGGACTAGGGGAGACCCAGTACTTC.

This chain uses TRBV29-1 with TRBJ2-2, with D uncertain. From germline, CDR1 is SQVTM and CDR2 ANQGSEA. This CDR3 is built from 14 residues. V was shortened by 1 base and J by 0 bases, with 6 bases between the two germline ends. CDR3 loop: CSVEGVPNTGELFF. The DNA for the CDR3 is TGCAGCGTTGAAGGGGTCCCGAACACCGGGGAGCTGTTTTTT.

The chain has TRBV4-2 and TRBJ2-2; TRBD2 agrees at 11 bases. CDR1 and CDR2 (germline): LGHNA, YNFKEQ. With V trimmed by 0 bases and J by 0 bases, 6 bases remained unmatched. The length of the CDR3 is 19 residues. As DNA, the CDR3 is TGTGCCAGCAGCCAAGAAGTAACTAGCGGGAGTGCGAACACCGGGGAGCTGTTTTTT. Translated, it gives CASSQEVTSGSANTGELFF.

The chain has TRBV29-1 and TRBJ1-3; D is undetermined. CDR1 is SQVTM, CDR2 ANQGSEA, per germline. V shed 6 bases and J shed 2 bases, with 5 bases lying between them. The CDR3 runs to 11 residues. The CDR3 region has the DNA TGCAGCGTCAGGACTGGAAACACCATATATTTT. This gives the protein CSVRTGNTIYF. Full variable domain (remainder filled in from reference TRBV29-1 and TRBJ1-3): SAVISQKPSRDICQRGTSLTIQCQVDSQVTMMFWYRQQPGQSLTLIATANQGSEATYESGFVIDKFPISRPNLTFSTLTVSNMSPEDSSIYLCSVRTGNTIYFGEGSWLTVV.

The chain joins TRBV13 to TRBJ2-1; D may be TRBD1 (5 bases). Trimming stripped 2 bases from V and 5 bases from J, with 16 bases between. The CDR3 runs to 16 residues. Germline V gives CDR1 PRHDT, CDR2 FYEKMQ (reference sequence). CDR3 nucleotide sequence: TGTGCCAGCAGCTTAAGGCAGGGCGCCTTGGACAATGAGCAGTTCTTC. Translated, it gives CASSLRQGALDNEQFF.

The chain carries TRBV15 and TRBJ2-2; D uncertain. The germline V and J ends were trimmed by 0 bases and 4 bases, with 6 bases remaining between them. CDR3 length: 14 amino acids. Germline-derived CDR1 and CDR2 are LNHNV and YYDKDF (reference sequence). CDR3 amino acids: CATSRDWITGELFF. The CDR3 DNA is TGTGCCACCAGCAGAGATTGGATCACCGGGGAGCTGTTTTTT. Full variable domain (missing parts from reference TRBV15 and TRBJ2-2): DAMVIQNPRYQVTQFGKPVTLSCSQTLNHNVMYWYQQKSSQAPKLLFHYYDKDFNNEADTPDNFQSRRPNTSFCFLDIRSPGLGDTAMYLCATSRDWITGELFFGEGSRLTVL.

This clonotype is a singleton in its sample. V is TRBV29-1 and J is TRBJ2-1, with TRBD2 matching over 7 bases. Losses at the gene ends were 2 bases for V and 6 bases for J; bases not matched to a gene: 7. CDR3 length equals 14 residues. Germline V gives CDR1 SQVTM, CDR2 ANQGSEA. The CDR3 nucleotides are TGCAGCGTTGAACTAGGAAGGGAGGGCAATGAGCAGTTCTTC. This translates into CSVELGREGNEQFF.

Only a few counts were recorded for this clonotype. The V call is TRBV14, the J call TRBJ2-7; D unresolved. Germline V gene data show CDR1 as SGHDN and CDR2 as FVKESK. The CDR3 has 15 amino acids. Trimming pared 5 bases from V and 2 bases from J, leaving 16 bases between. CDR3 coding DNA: TGTGCCAGCAGCTCCATACGGACGGAAACCTACGAGCAGTACTTC. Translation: CASSSIRTETYEQYF.

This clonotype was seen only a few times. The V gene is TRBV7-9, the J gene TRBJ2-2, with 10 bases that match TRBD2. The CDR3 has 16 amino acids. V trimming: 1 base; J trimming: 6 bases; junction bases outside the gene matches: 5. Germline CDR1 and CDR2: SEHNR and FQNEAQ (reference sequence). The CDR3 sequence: CASSLGLAGLAGELFF. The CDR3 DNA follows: TGTGCCAGCAGCTTAGGACTAGCGGGTTTGGCCGGGGAGCTGTTTTTT.

CDR3: CASSQNSGANVLTF. The CDR3 nucleotides read TGTGCCAGCAGCCAAAACTCTGGGGCCAACGTCCTGACTTTC. V gene TRBV7-8 combines with J gene TRBJ2-6; D gene unclear. Germline-derived CDR1 and CDR2 are SGHVS and FQNEAQ. The CDR3 runs to 14 residues. V was clipped by 5 bases and J by 0 bases, with 5 bases between them.

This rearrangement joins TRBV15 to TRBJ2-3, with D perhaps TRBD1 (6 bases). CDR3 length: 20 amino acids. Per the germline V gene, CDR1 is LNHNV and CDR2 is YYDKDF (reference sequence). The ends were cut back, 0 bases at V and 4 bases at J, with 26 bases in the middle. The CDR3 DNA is TGTGCCACCAGCAGAGATCTTTCCCAGGGGTCGGGCAAAGGCCCAGATACGCAGTATTTT. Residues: CATSRDLSQGSGKGPDTQYF.

Here the CDR3 reads CASSFGGGGTDTQYF. The CDR3 nucleotides are TGTGCCAGCAGCTTCGGCGGGGGAGGCACAGATACGCAGTATTTT. J is TRBJ2-3 and V is TRBV7-2, with 7 positions matching TRBD2. V lost 3 bases and J lost 1; bases outside the gene matches: 4. This CDR3 contains 15 residues. CDR1 is SGHTA and CDR2 is FQGNSA in the germline V gene.

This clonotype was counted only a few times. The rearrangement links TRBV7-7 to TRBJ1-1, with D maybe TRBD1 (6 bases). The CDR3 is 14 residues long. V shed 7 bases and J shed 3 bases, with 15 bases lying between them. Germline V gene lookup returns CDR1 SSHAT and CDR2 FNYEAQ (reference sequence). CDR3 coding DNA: TGTGCCAGCACCCCGTGGGGGGCGGACACTGAAGCTTTCTTT. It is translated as CASTPWGADTEAFF.

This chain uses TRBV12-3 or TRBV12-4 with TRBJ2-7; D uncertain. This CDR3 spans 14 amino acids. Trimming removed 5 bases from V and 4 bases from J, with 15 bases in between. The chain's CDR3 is CASSPPSGVYEQYF. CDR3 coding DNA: TGTGCCAGCAGTCCTCCGTCGGGCGTTTACGAGCAGTACTTC.

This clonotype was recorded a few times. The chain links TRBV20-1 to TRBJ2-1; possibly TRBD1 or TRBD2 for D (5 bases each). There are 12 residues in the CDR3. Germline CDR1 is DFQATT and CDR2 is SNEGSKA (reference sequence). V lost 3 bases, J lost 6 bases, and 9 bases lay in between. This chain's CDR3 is CSARGPSNEQFF. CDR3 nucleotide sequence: TGCAGTGCTAGGGGACCGAGCAATGAGCAGTTCTTC.

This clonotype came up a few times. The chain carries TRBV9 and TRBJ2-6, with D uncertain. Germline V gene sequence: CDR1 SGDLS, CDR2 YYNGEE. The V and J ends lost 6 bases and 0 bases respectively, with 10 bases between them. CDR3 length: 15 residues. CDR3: CASTTSDSGANVLTF. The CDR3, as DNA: TGTGCCAGCACCACCTCCGACTCTGGGGCCAACGTCCTGACTTTC.

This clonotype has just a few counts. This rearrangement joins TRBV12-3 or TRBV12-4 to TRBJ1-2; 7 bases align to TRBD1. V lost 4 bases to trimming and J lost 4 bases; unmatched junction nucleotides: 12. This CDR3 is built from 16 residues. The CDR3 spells CASSSLRDSSIYGYTF. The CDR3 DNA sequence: TGTGCCAGCAGTTCACTCCGGGACAGCTCTATCTATGGCTACACCTTC.

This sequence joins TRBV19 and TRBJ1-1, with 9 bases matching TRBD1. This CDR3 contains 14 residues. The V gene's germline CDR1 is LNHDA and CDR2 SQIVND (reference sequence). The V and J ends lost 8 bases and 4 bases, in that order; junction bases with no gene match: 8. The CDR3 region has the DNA TGTGCCAGTTTGGACAGGGGCGGAGGCACTGAAGCTTTCTTT. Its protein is CASLDRGGGTEAFF.

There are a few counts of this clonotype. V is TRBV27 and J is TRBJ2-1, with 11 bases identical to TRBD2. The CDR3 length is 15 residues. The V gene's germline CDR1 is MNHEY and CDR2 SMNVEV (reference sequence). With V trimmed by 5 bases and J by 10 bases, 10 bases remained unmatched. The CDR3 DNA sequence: TGTGCCAGCAGTCCAATCCATAGCGGGAGGGCCGAGCAGTTCTTC. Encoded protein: CASSPIHSGRAEQFF.